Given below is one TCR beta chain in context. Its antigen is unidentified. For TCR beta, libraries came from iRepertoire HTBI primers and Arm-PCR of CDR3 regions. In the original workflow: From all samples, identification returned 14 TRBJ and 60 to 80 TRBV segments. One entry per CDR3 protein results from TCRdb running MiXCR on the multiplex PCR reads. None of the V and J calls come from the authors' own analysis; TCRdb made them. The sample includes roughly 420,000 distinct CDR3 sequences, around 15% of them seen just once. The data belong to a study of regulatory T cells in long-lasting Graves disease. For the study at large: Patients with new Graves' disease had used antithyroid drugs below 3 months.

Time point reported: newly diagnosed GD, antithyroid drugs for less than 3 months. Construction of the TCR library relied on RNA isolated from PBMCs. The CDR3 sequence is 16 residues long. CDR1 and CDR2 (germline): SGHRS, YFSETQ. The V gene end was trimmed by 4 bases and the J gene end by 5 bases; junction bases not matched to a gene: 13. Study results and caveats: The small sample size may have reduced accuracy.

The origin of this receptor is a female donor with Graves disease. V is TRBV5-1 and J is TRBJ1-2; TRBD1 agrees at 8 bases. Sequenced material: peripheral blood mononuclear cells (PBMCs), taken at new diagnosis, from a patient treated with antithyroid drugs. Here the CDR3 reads CASSDRSRTGYYGYTF. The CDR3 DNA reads TGCGCCAGCAGCGACCGATCCAGGACAGGGTATTATGGCTACACCTTC.